Described below is a single T cell receptor (beta chain) sequence and its context. Its specificity is not known. Preparation of the TCRbeta library involved a method that used unique molecular identifiers. TCRdb re-derived calls from the PCR reads in MiXCR, one entry per CDR3 protein. Of more than 400,000 distinct CDR3 sequences detected, roughly 44% appear once; the ten largest clones hold about 30%. The data were taken from a study of T-cell reconstitution after alpha-beta-depleted transplantation in children. General study results and limits: T-cell counts and diversity at one year following transplant were attributed mainly to newly produced T cells.

The source is a girl aged 2 to 10 with aplastic anemia, due to receive a stem cell transplant. The sequences come from PBMCs, collected before TCRalphabeta/CD19-depleted stem cell transplant.

The CDR3 here is CSARRGGLDYGYTF. The CDR3 coding sequence is TGCAGTGCTAGACGTGGGGGGCTGGACTATGGCTACACCTTC. The chain has TRBV20-1 and TRBJ1-2, with D perhaps matching TRBD1 (6 bases). The CDR3 totals 14 residues. Per germline, CDR1 DFQATT and CDR2 SNEGSKA (reference sequence). The V end lost 2 bases, the J end lost 3 bases, and 13 bases lay between the germline ends.